One sample yielded the 25 T cell receptor beta chains listed below, sequenced in a study of T-cell memory formation after mild COVID-19. TCRdb used MiXCR to reprocess the 5' RACE reads, holding one entry per CDR3 protein. The table includes hundreds of thousands of distinct CDR3 sequences, just over 20% detected once. The sequencing input was PBMCs or a T cell subset sorted from them (not recorded which). The source is an adult woman who had mild COVID-19 (a few samples of this study predate the infection). Cell type and time point are not known.

This clonotype has a handful of counts. This sequence joins TRBV2 and TRBJ2-7, with 7 bases that match TRBD1. This CDR3 comprises 14 residues. Germline V gene lookup returns CDR1 SNHLY and CDR2 FYNNEI. V was pared by 4 bases and J by 6 bases, with 9 bases of the junction left unmatched. The chain's CDR3 is CASSAAQGGFEQYF. As DNA, the CDR3 is TGTGCCAGCAGTGCGGCCCAAGGGGGCTTCGAGCAGTACTTC.

This clonotype has a single count. The rearrangement joins TRBV20-1 to TRBJ2-3, with 11 bases identical to TRBD2. CDR1 is DFQATT, CDR2 SNEGSKA, per germline (reference sequence). This CDR3 is 14 amino acids long. J lost 6 bases, V lost 5 bases, and 7 bases had no gene match. CDR3 protein: CSADTSGSADTQYF. The CDR3 region has the DNA TGCAGTGCTGACACTAGCGGGAGCGCGGATACGCAGTATTTT.

This clonotype was detected a few times. The chain has TRBV30 and TRBJ1-1; no clear D gene. The germline CDR1 and CDR2 sequences are GTSNPN and SVGIG (reference sequence). This CDR3 spans 13 amino acids. V was trimmed by 0 bases and J by 4 bases, leaving 9 bases between them. This CDR3 reads CAWSVPMGTEAFF. CDR3 bases: TGTGCCTGGAGTGTACCGATGGGCACTGAAGCTTTCTTT.

This clonotype was observed many times. The gene calls are TRBV12-3 or TRBV12-4 and TRBJ2-3, with D tentatively TRBD1 or TRBD2 (6 bases each). The CDR3 spans 14 residues. The V end lost 6 bases, the J end lost 3 bases, and 13 bases lay between the germline ends. CDR3 in amino acids: CASSFGGGTDTQYF. CDR3 coding DNA: TGTGCCAGCAGCTTCGGGGGCGGGACAGATACGCAGTATTTT.

This clonotype has more than one count but fewer than ten. The chain links TRBV12-3 or TRBV12-4 to TRBJ1-2, with 12 bases aligning to TRBD1. This CDR3 is 15 amino acids long. With V trimmed by 6 bases and J by 4 bases, 6 bases remained unmatched. The CDR3 nucleotides read TGTGCCAGCAGCTCCGGGACAGGGGGCTTCTATGGCTACACCTTC. This gives the protein CASSSGTGGFYGYTF.

V is TRBV4-1 and J is TRBJ1-1; 9 bases fit TRBD1. J lost 6 bases, V lost 4 bases, and 3 bases had no gene match. This CDR3 has 13 amino acids. Germline CDR1 and CDR2: MGHRA and YSYEKL. CDR3 in amino acids: CASSRTGAAEAFF. The CDR3 DNA follows: TGCGCCAGCAGCCGGACAGGGGCCGCTGAAGCTTTCTTT.

This clonotype was found a few times. V usage is TRBV12-3 or TRBV12-4 and J usage is TRBJ2-5; 9 bases fit TRBD2. The junction had 7 bases not matched to a gene; V was cut back by 6 bases and J by 5 bases. The CDR3 totals 14 residues. CDR3 nucleotides: TGTGCCAGCAGCCGTGGGACTAGCAGGGAGACCCAGTACTTC. It codes for CASSRGTSRETQYF.

This chain uses TRBV19 with TRBJ2-7; 9 nucleotides line up with TRBD2. Germline CDR1 reads LNHDA; CDR2 reads SQIVND (reference sequence). V shed 1 base and J 2 bases; nucleotides not matched to a gene: 3. This CDR3 contains 15 residues. The CDR3 region has the DNA TGTGCCAGTAGTATAGGCGGGAGGGCCCCCTACGAGCAGTACTTC. This encodes CASSIGGRAPYEQYF.

The chain joins TRBV30 to TRBJ2-2, with unresolved D. V was shortened by 3 bases and J by 1 base, with 12 bases between the two germline ends. Germline V gene data show CDR1 as GTSNPN and CDR2 as SVGIG (reference sequence). This CDR3 has 15 residues. The DNA for the CDR3 is TGTGCCTGGAGAATCGGATCGTGGAACACCGGGGAGCTGTTTTTT. This encodes CAWRIGSWNTGELFF.

This clonotype has just a few counts. The chain links TRBV7-8 to TRBJ2-7; weak D call: TRBD1 (6 bases). The CDR3 loop spans 14 amino acids. Looked up from germline, CDR1 is SGHVS and CDR2 is FQNEAQ. V lost 6 bases and J 5 bases, leaving 17 bases between the germline ends. For the CDR3, the DNA is TGTGCCAGCAGAGAGAGCCAGGGGCGCAACGAGCAGTACTTC. Translating it yields CASRESQGRNEQYF.

The chain recombines TRBV7-9 with TRBJ2-6, with unresolved D. This CDR3 has 13 residues. V was cut by 7 bases and J by 5 bases, with 9 bases left in between. CDR1 is SEHNR and CDR2 is FQNEAQ in the germline V gene (reference sequence). The CDR3 protein is CASTPGWANVLTF. CDR3 nucleotides: TGTGCCAGCACCCCCGGCTGGGCCAACGTCCTGACTTTC.

This clonotype occurred a few times. A much larger clone is a single base away; this may be a read error. The J gene is TRBJ2-7, the V gene TRBV5-6; D not certain. Germline loops: CDR1 SGHDT, CDR2 YYEEEE. This CDR3 contains 13 residues. The ends were cut back, 4 bases at V and 1 base at J, with 9 bases in the middle. The DNA of the CDR3 is TGTGCCAGCAGCCCCGAAAGATCCTACGAGCAGTACTTC. This translates into CASSPERSYEQYF.

V and J are TRBV9 and TRBJ2-7; maybe TRBD1 (9 bases). The CDR3 loop spans 15 amino acids. Germline-derived CDR1 and CDR2 are SGDLS and YYNGEE. The V end lost 3 bases, the J end lost 4 bases, and 17 bases lay between the germline ends. CDR3 residues: CASSAQGAGGYEQYF. CDR3 sequence (DNA): TGTGCCAGCAGCGCACAGGGGGCGGGAGGTTACGAGCAGTACTTC.

The chain combines TRBV2 with TRBJ1-2; no clear D gene. V lost 6 bases and J 8 bases, leaving 22 bases between the germline ends. CDR3 length equals 15 residues. The germline CDR1 and CDR2 sequences are SNHLY and FYNNEI. The CDR3 protein is CASRSDRTGGYGYTF. CDR3 DNA sequence: TGTGCCAGCAGGTCGGACCGGACGGGAGGGTACGGCTACACCTTC.

The sample holds many counts of this clonotype. The J gene is TRBJ2-3, the V gene TRBV15, with TRBD2 identical over 9 bases. Germline V gene lookup returns CDR1 LNHNV and CDR2 YYDKDF (reference sequence). This CDR3 has 16 residues. Unmatched junction bases numbered 3, after V lost 1 base and J lost 1 base. The CDR3 DNA reads as TGTGCCACCAGCAGAGCCCGGACTAGCGGCACAGATACGCAGTATTTT. Translation gives CATSRARTSGTDTQYF.

This clonotype has a count of ten or more. The chain joins TRBV4-2 to TRBJ2-7; TRBD2 might be the D (6 bases). The CDR3 sequence is 14 residues long. Germline V gene lookup returns CDR1 LGHNA and CDR2 YNFKEQ. Trimming removed 1 base from V and 2 bases from J, with 9 bases in between. CDR3 in amino acids: CASSQGGGAYEQYF. The CDR3 DNA follows: TGTGCCAGCAGCCAAGGCGGAGGGGCCTACGAGCAGTACTTC.

V and J are TRBV29-1 and TRBJ2-1, with D perhaps TRBD2 (6 bases). The CDR3 sequence is 15 residues long. Trimming removed 3 bases at V and 0 bases at J, with 12 bases between. Germline CDR1 and CDR2: SQVTM and ANQGSEA. The CDR3 DNA reads TGCAGCGTTGACGCCCCCGGGGGCTCCTACAATGAGCAGTTCTTC. Amino acids: CSVDAPGGSYNEQFF.

This chain connects TRBV3-1 to TRBJ2-1, with a tentative D call TRBD1 (6 bases). The CDR3 loop spans 13 amino acids. V was clipped by 5 bases and J by 4 bases, with 9 bases between them. The germline CDR1 and CDR2 sequences are LGHDT and YNNKEL (reference sequence). The CDR3 sequence is CASSADRYNEQFF. The DNA of the CDR3 is TGTGCCAGCAGCGCGGACAGATACAATGAGCAGTTCTTC.

This clonotype was observed many times. The V and J genes are TRBV5-1 and TRBJ2-3; D is ambiguous. The V gene lost 0 bases and the J gene lost 8 bases, with 7 bases spanning the gap. The CDR3 consists of 12 residues. From germline, CDR1 is SGHRS and CDR2 YFSETQ. The CDR3 sequence: CASSLEWGTQYF. The CDR3 DNA sequence: TGCGCCAGCAGCTTGGAGTGGGGTACGCAGTATTTT. Full variable domain (missing parts from reference TRBV5-1 and TRBJ2-3): KAGVTQTPRYLIKTRGQQVTLSCSPISGHRSVSWYQQTPGQGLQFLFEYFSETQRNKGNFPGRFSGRQFSNSRSEMNVSTLELGDSALYLCASSLEWGTQYFGPGTRLTVL.

A few counts support this clonotype. The rearrangement joins TRBV6-5 to TRBJ1-2; D ambiguous. The V gene lost 10 bases and the J gene lost 4 bases, with 16 bases spanning the gap. The CDR3 loop spans 13 amino acids. CDR1 and CDR2 (germline): MNHEY, SVGAGI. The CDR3: CATSAQYPYGYTF. Here the CDR3 DNA reads TGTGCCACCAGCGCCCAGTACCCCTATGGCTACACCTTC.

This clonotype was counted between two and nine times. The genes are TRBV29-1 and TRBJ2-7; maybe TRBD2 (6 bases). The V gene lost 1 base and the J gene lost 0 bases, with 10 bases spanning the gap. The germline V gene has CDR1 SQVTM and CDR2 ANQGSEA. This CDR3 has 14 amino acids. CDR3 DNA sequence: TGCAGCGTTGAAGTGGCGGGGAGCTCCTACGAGCAGTACTTC. Protein product: CSVEVAGSSYEQYF.

This clonotype was seen a few times. The rearrangement uses TRBV5-5 and TRBJ1-6, with 8 bases matching TRBD1. The V gene end was trimmed by 3 bases and the J gene end by 1 base; junction bases not matched to a gene: 3. From germline, CDR1 is SGHKS and CDR2 YYEKEE (reference sequence). This CDR3 has 16 residues. The CDR3 sequence is CASSSQGASYNSPLHF. CDR3 coding DNA: TGTGCCAGCAGCTCCCAGGGGGCTTCCTATAATTCACCCCTCCACTTT.

V is TRBV5-5 and J is TRBJ2-3; 8 nucleotides match TRBD2. Trimming at V came to 3 bases and at J to 4 bases, leaving 7 bases not matched to a gene. This CDR3 is built from 15 residues. Germline V lookup: CDR1 SGHKS, CDR2 YYEKEE (reference sequence). The CDR3 bases are TGTGCCAGCAGCTCGGACGGGGGGGCCGCAGATACGCAGTATTTT. As protein: CASSSDGGAADTQYF.

This chain connects TRBV4-1 to TRBJ2-3, with TRBD2 as a possible D gene (6 bases). Germline assignment: CDR1 MGHRA and CDR2 YSYEKL. This CDR3 comprises 13 residues. The ends were cut back, 0 bases at V and 9 bases at J, with 10 bases in the middle. CDR3 region: CASSQELGGTQYF. The CDR3 coding sequence is TGCGCCAGCAGCCAAGAATTGGGGGGAACGCAGTATTTT.

This clonotype was found a few times. The J gene is TRBJ2-3, the V gene TRBV6-2 or TRBV6-3; D remains ambiguous. Deletions cut 8 bases from V and 2 bases from J, with 14 bases between. There are 14 residues in the CDR3. The germline V gene encodes CDR1 MNHEY and CDR2 SVGEGT. CDR3 nucleotides: TGTGCCAGCCTAGACCGGTATGACACAGATACGCAGTATTTT. Its protein product is CASLDRYDTDTQYF.